This T cell receptor (beta chain) was sequenced for a study of blood T cell repertoires in COVID-19. V lost 4 bases to trimming and J lost 2 bases, with 12 bases between them. Germline loops: CDR1 LGHDT, CDR2 YNNKEL (reference sequence). The CDR3 is made up of 14 amino acids. Assay used: immunoSEQ multiplex PCR; TCRdb lists only in-frame clones, some missing. The sample has about 270,000 clones, more than 80% seen once. The specimen sequenced was PBMCs or T cells enriched from blood (not recorded which). The chain uses TRBV3-1 (or the pseudogene TRBV3-2) and TRBJ2-7; possibly TRBD1 for D (5 bases). The TCR comes from a woman aged 25-40 years with acute COVID-19. The CDR3 DNA is TGTGCCAGCAGCCCCCGAGCAGGGACCTACGAGCAGTACTTC. Translating it yields CASSPRAGTYEQYF.